The source of this T cell receptor (beta chain) is a study of blood T cells in healthy people across ages. The amount of total RNA extracted per sample was at least 6 micrograms. Primed by a sample-barcoded 5' primer and a J-beta primer mix, a second PCR proceeded for 7 to 11 cycles. TCRdb re-analysed the 5' RACE reads in MiXCR, keeping a single row per CDR3 protein. The table records some 900,000 distinct CDR3 sequences, around 46% of them present only once. Germline V gives CDR1 SQVTM, CDR2 ANQGSEA. The length of the CDR3 is 16 residues. Deletions cut 8 bases from V and 3 bases from J, with 24 bases between.

This TCR derives from a young man in good health. J is TRBJ2-3 and V is TRBV29-1, with D possibly being TRBD2 (6 bases). Material for sequencing was blood. The CDR3 loop is CSPYLLDAGGTDTQYF. In DNA, the CDR3 is TGCAGCCCCTACTTACTGGACGCAGGAGGGACAGATACGCAGTATTTT.